This T cell receptor beta chain was sequenced in a study of T cell repertoires in cytomegalovirus infection. Whole-study context: Both CMV infection and a matching HLA type were indicated by public TCR beta signatures. Whole-study results and caveats: HLA-C-restricted CMV clonotypes gave the most frequent clonotype in two of eight donors. Carriage of CMV together with the relevant HLA was identifiable through cumulative public TCR beta family frequency.

Using its own MiXCR run on the reads, TCRdb lists one record per CDR3 protein. The table includes hundreds of thousands of distinct CDR3 sequences, 35% detected once. Regarding this clonotype: Its antigen is unknown.

The CDR3 contains 17 residues. V shed 2 bases and J shed 0 bases, with 17 bases lying between them. CDR1 and CDR2 from the germline V gene are SQVTM and ANQGSEA. Sequenced: PBMCs. The chain carries TRBV29-1 and TRBJ2-4; no definite D call. The TCR comes from a human donor in good health (CMV status not recorded). Some clones in this sample may be carry-over from other donors' samples. The CDR3 coding sequence is TGCAGCGTTGAAATCTTCGGCAGCACTCTAGCCAAAAACATTCAGTACTTC. This translates into CSVEIFGSTLAKNIQYF.